This T cell receptor beta chain came from a study of post-analysis software for immune sequencing data. Across the study: There were relapsing-remitting, secondary progressive and progressive-relapsing multiple sclerosis among the disease courses included. General observations from the study: Included in a set of about 5 TRBV segments more frequent in patients than controls were TRBV5-6, TRBV5-1 and TRBV20-1.

CDR1 and CDR2 (germline): MDHEN, SYDVKM. The ends were cut back, 2 bases at V and 1 base at J, with 8 bases in the middle. The CDR3 sequence is 14 residues long. This clonotype was found a few times. Its cognate antigen is unknown. The TCR beta cDNA libraries contained unique molecular identifiers. Researchers reported 550,000 or so cDNA molecules coming from about 0.98 to 11 million T cells. From the PCR reads, TCRdb called clonotypes with MiXCR, one entry per CDR3 protein. The table has more than 500,000 distinct CDR3 sequences, around a third seen once. This receptor was taken from a girl under 18 with multiple sclerosis. The chain couples TRBV28 to TRBJ1-2, with D possibly being TRBD1 (6 bases). The specimen sequenced was blood. CDR3 bases: TGTGCCAGCAGTTTAGGACAGCATAACTATGGCTACACCTTC. This encodes CASSLGQHNYGYTF.